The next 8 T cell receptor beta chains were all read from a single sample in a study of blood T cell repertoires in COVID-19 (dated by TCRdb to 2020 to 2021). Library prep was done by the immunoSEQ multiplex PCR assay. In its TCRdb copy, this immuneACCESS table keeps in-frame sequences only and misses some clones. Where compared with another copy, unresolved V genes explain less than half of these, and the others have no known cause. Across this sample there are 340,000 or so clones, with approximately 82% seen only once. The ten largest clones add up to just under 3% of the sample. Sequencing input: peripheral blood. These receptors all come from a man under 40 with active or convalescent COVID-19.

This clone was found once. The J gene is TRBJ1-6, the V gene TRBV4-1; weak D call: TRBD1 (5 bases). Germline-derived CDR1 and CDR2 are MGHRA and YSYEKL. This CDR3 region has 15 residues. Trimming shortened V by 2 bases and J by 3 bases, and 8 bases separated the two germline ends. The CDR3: CASSQFQGYNSPLHF. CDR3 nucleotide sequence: TGCGCCAGCAGCCAATTTCAGGGCTATAATTCACCCCTCCACTTT.

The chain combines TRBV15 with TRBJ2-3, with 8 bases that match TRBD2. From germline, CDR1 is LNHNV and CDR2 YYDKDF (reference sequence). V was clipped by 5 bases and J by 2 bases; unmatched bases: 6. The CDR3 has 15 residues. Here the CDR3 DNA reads TGTGCCACCAGCTCGCGTAGCGGGGTCACAGATACGCAGTATTTT. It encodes CATSSRSGVTDTQYF.

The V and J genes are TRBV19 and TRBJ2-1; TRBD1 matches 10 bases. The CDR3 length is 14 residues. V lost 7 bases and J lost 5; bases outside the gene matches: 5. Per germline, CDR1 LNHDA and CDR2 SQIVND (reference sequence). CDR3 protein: CASIRDRGDNEQFF. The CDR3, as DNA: TGTGCCAGTATCAGGGACAGGGGAGACAATGAGCAGTTCTTC.

This chain's CDR3 is CASSDHGHGNTIYF. The CDR3 DNA reads TGTGCCAGCAGTGACCACGGACATGGAAACACCATATATTTT. The V gene is TRBV9, the J gene TRBJ1-3; perhaps TRBD1 as D (5 bases). V shed 5 bases and J shed 3 bases, with 12 bases lying between them. The CDR3 sequence is 14 residues long. Looked up from germline, CDR1 is SGDLS and CDR2 is YYNGEE.

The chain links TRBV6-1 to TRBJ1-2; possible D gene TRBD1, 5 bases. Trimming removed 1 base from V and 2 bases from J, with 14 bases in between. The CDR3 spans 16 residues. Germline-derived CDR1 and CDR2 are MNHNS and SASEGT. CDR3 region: CASSEEFRVRNYGYTF. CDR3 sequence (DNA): TGTGCCAGCAGTGAAGAGTTCAGGGTACGGAACTATGGCTACACCTTC.

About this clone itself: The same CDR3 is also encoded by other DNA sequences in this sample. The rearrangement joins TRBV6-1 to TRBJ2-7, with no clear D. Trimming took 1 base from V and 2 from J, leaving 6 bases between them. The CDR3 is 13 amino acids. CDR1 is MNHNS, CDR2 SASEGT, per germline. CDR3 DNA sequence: TGTGCCAGCAGTGAAGACGGTACCTACGAGCAGTACTTC. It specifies CASSEDGTYEQYF.

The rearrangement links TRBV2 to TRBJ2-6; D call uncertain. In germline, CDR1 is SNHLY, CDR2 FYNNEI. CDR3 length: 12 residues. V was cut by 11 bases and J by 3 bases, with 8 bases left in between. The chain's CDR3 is CAGHIGANVLTF. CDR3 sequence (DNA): TGTGCCGGCCACATTGGGGCCAACGTCCTGACTTTC.

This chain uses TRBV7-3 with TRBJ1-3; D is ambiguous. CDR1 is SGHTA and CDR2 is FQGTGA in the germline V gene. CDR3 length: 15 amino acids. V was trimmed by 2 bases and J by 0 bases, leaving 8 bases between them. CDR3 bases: TGTGCCAGCAGCTTATCTCCCGGCTCTGGAAACACCATATATTTT. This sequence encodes CASSLSPGSGNTIYF. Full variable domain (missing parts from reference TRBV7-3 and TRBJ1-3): GAGVSQTPSNKVTEKGKYVELRCDPISGHTALYWYRQSLGQGPEFLIYFQGTGAADDSGLPNDRFFAVRPEGSVSTLKIQRTERGDSAVYLCASSLSPGSGNTIYFGEGSWLTVV.